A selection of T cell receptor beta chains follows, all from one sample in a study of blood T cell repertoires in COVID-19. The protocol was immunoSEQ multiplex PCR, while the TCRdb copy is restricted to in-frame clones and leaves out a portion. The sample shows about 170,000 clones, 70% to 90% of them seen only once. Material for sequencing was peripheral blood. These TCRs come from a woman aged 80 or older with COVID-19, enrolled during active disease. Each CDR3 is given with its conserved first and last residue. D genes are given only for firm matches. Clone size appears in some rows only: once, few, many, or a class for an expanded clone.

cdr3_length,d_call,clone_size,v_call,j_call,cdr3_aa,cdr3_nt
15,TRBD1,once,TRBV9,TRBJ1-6,CASSVSPDRDSPLHF,TGTGCCAGCAGCGTATCCCCGGACAGGGACTCACCCCTCCACTTT
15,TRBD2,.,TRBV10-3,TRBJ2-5,CAISSLAGGRETQYF,TGTGCCATCAGCTCACTAGCGGGGGGGCGAGAGACCCAGTACTTC
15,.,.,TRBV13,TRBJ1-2,CASSQGPTGNYGYTF,TGTGCCAGCAGCCAAGGTCCTACAGGGAACTATGGCTACACCTTC
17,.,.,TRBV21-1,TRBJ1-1,CASSKGEQGSLNTEAFF,TGTGCCAGCAGCAAAGGCGAACAGGGATCCTTGAACACTGAAGCTTTCTTT
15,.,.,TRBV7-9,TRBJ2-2,CASSPIGGGTGELFF,TGTGCCAGCAGCCCAATCGGCGGCGGCACCGGGGAGCTGTTTTTT
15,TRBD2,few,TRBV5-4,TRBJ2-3,CASSLTSGSADTQYF,TGTGCCAGCAGCTTGACTAGCGGGAGTGCAGATACGCAGTATTTT
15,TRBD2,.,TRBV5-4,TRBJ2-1,CASSITSGRFGEQFF,TGTGCCAGCAGCATCACTAGCGGGAGGTTCGGTGAGCAGTTCTTC
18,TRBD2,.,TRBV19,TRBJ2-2,CASSMASGDSTNTGELFF,TGTGCCAGTAGTATGGCTAGCGGGGACTCGACGAACACCGGGGAGCTGTTTTTT
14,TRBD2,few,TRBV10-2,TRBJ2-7,CASRGLAGVYEQYF,TGCGCCAGCAGGGGACTAGCGGGAGTCTACGAGCAGTACTTC
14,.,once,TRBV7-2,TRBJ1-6,CASSLSRFNSPLHF,TGTGCCAGCAGCTTATCACGGTTTAATTCACCCCTCCACTTT
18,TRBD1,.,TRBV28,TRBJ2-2,CASSFVRTGINAVRELFF,TGTGCCAGCAGTTTCGTTCGGACAGGAATTAATGCGGTCCGGGAGCTGTTTTTT
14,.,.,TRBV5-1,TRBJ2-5,CASSLEWGRETQYF,TGCGCCAGCAGCTTGGAATGGGGGAGGGAGACCCAGTACTTC
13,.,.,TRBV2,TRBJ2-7,CACQQETGYEQYF,TGTGCCTGCCAACAGGAAACTGGCTACGAGCAGTACTTC
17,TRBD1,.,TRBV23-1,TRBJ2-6,CASRRTGGASGANVLTF,TGCGCCAGCAGACGGACAGGGGGCGCCTCTGGGGCCAACGTCCTGACTTTC
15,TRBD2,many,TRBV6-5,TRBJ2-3,CASNRGLAGVDTQYF,TGTGCCAGCAATAGAGGACTAGCGGGGGTAGATACGCAGTATTTT
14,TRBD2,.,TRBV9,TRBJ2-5,CASSPGLAQETQYF,TGTGCCAGCAGCCCGGGACTAGCTCAAGAGACCCAGTACTTC
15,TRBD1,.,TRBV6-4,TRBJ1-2,CASRVEQGSNYGYTF,TGTGCCAGCAGGGTCGAACAGGGGTCTAACTATGGCTACACCTTC
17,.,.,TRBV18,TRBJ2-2,CASSPPYGGKGTGELFF,TGTGCCAGCTCACCACCTTACGGGGGAAAGGGCACCGGGGAGCTGTTTTTT
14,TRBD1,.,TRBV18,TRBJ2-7,CASSPAGGQIEQYF,TGTGCCAGCTCACCGGCAGGGGGACAGATCGAGCAGTACTTC
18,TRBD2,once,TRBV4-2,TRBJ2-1,CASSQKSIAGGLYNEQFF,TGTGCCAGCAGCCAAAAAAGTATAGCGGGAGGCCTATACAATGAGCAGTTCTTC
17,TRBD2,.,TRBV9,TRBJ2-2,CASSVKEAGGPNGELFF,TGTGCCAGCAGCGTAAAAGAAGCGGGAGGGCCTAACGGGGAGCTGTTTTTT
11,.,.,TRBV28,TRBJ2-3,CASGQTDTQYF,TGTGCCAGCGGGCAGACAGATACGCAGTATTTT
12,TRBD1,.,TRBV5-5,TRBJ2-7,CASSLDEGAEYF,TGTGCCAGCAGCTTGGACGAGGGGGCGGAGTACTTC
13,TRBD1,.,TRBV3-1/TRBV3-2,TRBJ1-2,CASSSRTGYGYTF,TGTGCCAGCAGCTCCCGGACAGGCTATGGCTACACCTTC